This T cell receptor beta chain is drawn from a study of blood T cell repertoires in COVID-19. Turning to the study itself: Sites across the United States, Italy and Spain contributed samples from acute and convalescent COVID-19.

This clone was seen just once. Source study methods: Scientists estimated how many nucleated cells there were by amplifying reference gene primers. The data were produced by immunoSEQ multiplex PCR, yet TCRdb's version contains in-frame clones alone and is incomplete. V and J calls and clone size follow that table, whereas D and trimming were derived from the DNA. This table holds more than 200,000 clones, roughly 86% found once. The source of this sequence is a young woman with acute COVID-19. The material sequenced was PBMCs or T cells enriched from blood (not recorded which).

CDR3 in amino acids: CASSPRGVSDSPLHF. The CDR3 DNA reads TGTGCCAGCAGCCCCCGGGGGGTCAGTGATTCACCCCTCCACTTT. The V and J genes are TRBV9 and TRBJ1-6; a possible D gene is TRBD1 (5 bases). With 4 bases removed from V and 8 bases from J, the gap between germline ends came to 16 bases. Per germline, CDR1 SGDLS and CDR2 YYNGEE. The CDR3 runs 15 residues.